These 7 T cell receptor beta chains share one sample of origin, sequenced in a study of CD4 T cells in relation to SARS-CoV-2 and coronaviruses. Profiled with immunoSEQ multiplex PCR; TCRdb holds only in-frame clones, not every one. The sample shows around 41,000 clones, around 82% of them seen only once. These receptors lack a known antigen. The sample taken for sequencing was naive CD4+ T cells from PBMCs, cultured in vitro. Subset reported: naive CD4+ T cells isolated by negative enrichment. The receptors originated from an adult with COVID-19.

This chain uses TRBV7-9 with TRBJ2-5, with 12 positions matching TRBD2. This CDR3 is 16 amino acids long. Germline CDR1 SEHNR, CDR2 FQNEAQ (reference sequence). V lost 5 bases, J lost 9 bases, and 13 bases stayed unmatched. In nucleotides, the CDR3 is TGTGCCAGCAGCCTCGGACTAGCGGGAACCGCGAGGGCCCAGTACTTC. Residues: CASSLGLAGTARAQYF.

The chain joins TRBV27 to TRBJ2-1; perhaps TRBD2 as D (5 bases). CDR1 and CDR2 (germline): MNHEY, SMNVEV (reference sequence). The CDR3 has 15 residues. Trimming shortened V by 5 bases and J by 0 bases, and 11 bases separated the two germline ends. CDR3 residues: CASSVGTSSYNEQFF. The CDR3 nucleotides read TGTGCCAGCAGTGTAGGAACTAGCTCCTACAATGAGCAGTTCTTC.

The V gene is TRBV4-1, the J gene TRBJ2-4; D not certain. The V end was cut by 1 base, the J end by 0 bases, with 13 bases between. The CDR3 is 17 amino acids. CDR1 and CDR2 from the germline V gene are MGHRA and YSYEKL. CDR3 bases: TGCGCCAGCAGCCAAGTTGCAGGCAGACTAGCCAAAAACATTCAGTACTTC. It is translated as CASSQVAGRLAKNIQYF.

This sequence joins TRBV3-1 (or the pseudogene TRBV3-2) and TRBJ2-3, with D possibly being TRBD1 or TRBD2 (5 bases each). The length of the CDR3 is 13 residues. V was pared by 6 bases and J by 14 bases, with 21 bases between. CDR1 LGHDT and CDR2 YNNKEL come from the germline V gene (reference sequence). Here the CDR3 DNA reads TGTGCCAGCAGTCGAGGGGCGGCACCTACTCGGTATTTT. It encodes CASSRGAAPTRYF.

The chain couples TRBV2 to TRBJ2-1; 7 nucleotides match TRBD1. Per germline, CDR1 SNHLY and CDR2 FYNNEI. V dropped 6 bases and J dropped 6; count of bases not matched to a gene: 5. The CDR3 length is 13 residues. CDR3 loop: CASSDDRVNEQFF. The DNA for the CDR3 is TGTGCCAGCAGCGATGACAGGGTCAATGAGCAGTTCTTC.

As DNA, the CDR3 is TGTGCCAGTAGAGGAAGGACAGGGTCTATAGCCAAAAACATTCAGTACTTC. Translated, it gives CASRGRTGSIAKNIQYF. J is TRBJ2-4 and V is TRBV19; 8 bases map to TRBD1. Germline V lookup: CDR1 LNHDA, CDR2 SQIVND (reference sequence). After removal of 6 bases from V and 0 bases from J, the junction contained 10 bases not matched to a gene. The CDR3 is made up of 17 amino acids.

This chain connects TRBV9 to TRBJ1-5; D might be TRBD1 (5 bases). Germline V gives CDR1 SGDLS, CDR2 YYNGEE. V lost 0 bases, J lost 5 bases, and 12 bases lay in between. This CDR3 is built from 15 residues. As DNA, the CDR3 is TGTGCCAGCAGCGTAGGGGGGGGACCTGATCAGCCCCAGCATTTT. It specifies CASSVGGGPDQPQHF.